This is a list of T cell receptor beta chains from one sample in a study of CD8 T cells in Susac syndrome. TCRdb re-derived calls from the immunoSEQ multiplex PCR reads in MiXCR, one entry per CDR3 protein. The sample lists some 220,000 distinct CDR3 sequences, about 96% seen once, with 0.085% to 0.095% in the top ten. The sample consisted of CD4+ T cells from PBMCs. All receptors derive from a human donor with multiple sclerosis. Both conserved end residues are part of each CDR3. Fields, in order: J gene, D gene, clone size, V gene, CDR3 protein, CDR3 DNA. D genes are given only for firm matches. Size tells how often a clone was seen (once, few, many) or the class of an expanded clone, and some rows leave it out.

TRBJ2-1,.,.,TRBV28,CASSRLINGQFF,TGTGCCAGCAGCCGCCTTATAAACGGGCAGTTCTTC
TRBJ2-1,TRBD2,.,TRBV7-2,CASSLKRAGGPPFF,TGTGCCAGCAGCTTAAAAAGAGCGGGGGGGCCTCCGTTCTTC
TRBJ2-7,TRBD1,.,TRBV23-1,CASSQQGVGSYEQYF,TGCGCCAGCAGTCAACAGGGGGTAGGTTCCTACGAGCAGTACTTC
TRBJ1-1,.,.,TRBV18,CASSPKANTEAFF,TGTGCCAGCTCACCAAAAGCGAACACTGAAGCTTTCTTT
TRBJ2-7,.,.,TRBV30,CAWSVKSEQYF,TGTGCCTGGAGTGTAAAGAGCGAGCAGTACTTC
TRBJ1-5,TRBD1,.,TRBV2,CASREGGQGNQPQHF,TGTGCCAGCAGGGAGGGCGGACAGGGCAATCAGCCCCAGCATTTT
TRBJ1-5,.,.,TRBV20-1,CSARGGTQPQHF,TGCAGTGCTAGGGGAGGGACTCAGCCCCAGCATTTT
TRBJ2-1,TRBD1,.,TRBV2,CASRAGGYNEQFF,TGTGCCAGCAGGGCAGGGGGATACAATGAGCAGTTCTTC
TRBJ2-3,.,.,TRBV12-3/TRBV12-4,CASRKSQGGYTDTQYF,TGTGCCAGCAGGAAATCACAGGGAGGGTATACAGATACGCAGTATTTT
TRBJ1-2,.,.,TRBV6-5,CASRGRYYGYTF,TGTGCCAGCAGAGGACGGTACTATGGCTACACCTTC
TRBJ2-3,.,.,TRBV7-9,CASSPRRAAIWGDTQYF,TGTGCCAGCAGCCCGCGACGAGCGGCTATATGGGGAGATACGCAGTATTTT
TRBJ1-1,.,.,TRBV20-1,CSASKQNTEAFF,TGCAGTGCTAGTAAGCAGAACACTGAAGCTTTCTTT
TRBJ1-5,.,.,TRBV2,CASILDSNQPQHF,TGTGCCAGCATTCTGGACAGCAATCAGCCCCAGCATTTT
TRBJ2-5,TRBD1,once,TRBV30,CAWAGQGSETQYF,TGTGCCTGGGCGGGACAGGGGTCCGAGACCCAGTACTTC
TRBJ2-2,.,once,TRBV24-1,CATRPPGPGELFF,TGTGCCACCAGACCACCGGGGCCCGGGGAGCTGTTTTTT
TRBJ2-5,TRBD1,.,TRBV12-3/TRBV12-4,CASSYRGQETQYF,TGTGCCAGCAGTTACAGGGGCCAAGAGACCCAGTACTTC
TRBJ2-3,.,.,TRBV25-1,CASRVGGTTDTQYF,TGTGCCAGCAGGGTGGGAGGAACCACAGATACGCAGTATTTT
TRBJ2-7,.,.,TRBV5-1,CASSLGQRSEQYF,TGCGCCAGCAGCTTGGGCCAGCGGAGCGAGCAGTACTTC
TRBJ2-1,TRBD2,.,TRBV12-3/TRBV12-4,CASSKTSGTYNEQFF,TGTGCCAGCAGTAAGACTAGCGGGACCTACAATGAGCAGTTCTTC
TRBJ2-2,.,.,TRBV20-1,CSAKPGQNTGELFF,TGCAGTGCTAAACCGGGACAGAACACCGGGGAGCTGTTTTTT
TRBJ2-5,TRBD2,.,TRBV2,CASSRGTSGGSQYF,TGTGCCAGCAGCCGAGGGACTAGCGGGGGTTCCCAGTACTTC
TRBJ2-7,TRBD1,.,TRBV28,CASRPPGQGYEQYF,TGTGCCAGCAGACCTCCGGGACAGGGTTACGAGCAGTACTTC
TRBJ2-3,.,.,TRBV29-1,CSVDSRTDTQYF,TGCAGCGTTGATTCGCGTACAGATACGCAGTATTTT
TRBJ2-3,TRBD2,.,TRBV5-1,CASSLRLAATDTQYF,TGCGCCAGCAGCTTGAGGCTAGCGGCCACAGATACGCAGTATTTT
TRBJ2-5,.,once,TRBV7-2,CASSLDGRQETQYF,TGTGCCAGCAGCTTAGATGGCAGGCAAGAGACCCAGTACTTC
TRBJ2-3,.,.,TRBV6-6,CASSGRWGDTQYF,TGTGCCAGCAGTGGCCGGTGGGGGGATACGCAGTATTTT
TRBJ1-4,TRBD1,.,TRBV28,CASSLILGTVSSTNEKLFF,TGTGCCAGCAGTTTAATTTTGGGGACAGTTTCTTCAACTAATGAAAAACTGTTTTTT
TRBJ2-1,.,.,TRBV28,CASSPSRPSYNEQFF,TGTGCCAGCAGTCCTTCGCGGCCCTCCTACAATGAGCAGTTCTTC
TRBJ2-7,.,once,TRBV30,CAWSVAGASAYF,TGTGCCTGGAGTGTGGCTGGGGCTTCCGCCTACTTC
TRBJ1-1,.,.,TRBV7-2,CASSLQGYMNTEAFF,TGTGCCAGCAGCTTACAGGGGTACATGAACACTGAAGCTTTCTTT
TRBJ2-4,TRBD2,.,TRBV20-1,CSARISGLRNGQYF,TGCAGTGCTAGAATTAGCGGGCTCAGAAACGGGCAGTACTTC
TRBJ2-3,TRBD2,.,TRBV7-6,CASSSPIAGDTQYF,TGTGCCAGCAGCTCCCCTATAGCGGGAGATACGCAGTATTTT
TRBJ1-2,TRBD1,.,TRBV24-1,CATSDRDRNYGYTF,TGTGCCACCAGTGACAGGGACAGGAACTATGGCTACACCTTC
TRBJ2-7,TRBD1,.,TRBV20-1,CSASRQGAYEQYF,TGCAGTGCTAGTCGGCAGGGGGCCTACGAGCAGTACTTC